The 31 T cell receptor beta chains below come from one sample, sequenced in a study of T cells in Graves' hyperthyroidism and ophthalmopathy. Researchers took RNA transcripts and amplified the TCR beta CDR3 regions from them. With the HTBI primer set, the TCR CDR3 went through a first round of RT-PCR. In TCRdb, the multiplex PCR reads were re-called with MiXCR into one record per CDR3 protein. The sample carries approximately 700,000 distinct CDR3 sequences, roughly 46% recorded once. Source material: peripheral blood or thyroid tissue (not recorded which). The receptors originated from an adult man with Graves' disease, either hyperthyroidism or ophthalmopathy (not recorded which).

This clonotype was detected many times. The chain recombines TRBV7-2 with TRBJ1-2; no reliable D call. CDR3 length: 14 amino acids. The ends were cut back, 1 base at V and 2 bases at J, with 8 bases in the middle. CDR1 SGHTA and CDR2 FQGNSA come from the germline V gene. CDR3 in amino acids: CASSLVGTNYGYTF. The CDR3 DNA is TGTGCCAGCAGCTTAGTGGGAACAAACTATGGCTACACCTTC.

With respect to this clonotype: Germline is not matched at one junction end, which may reflect a read error. The J gene is TRBJ1-5, the V gene TRBV12-3 or TRBV12-4; D may be TRBD1 (6 bases). The length of the CDR3 is 14 residues. The CDR3 DNA follows: TGTACCAGCAGAGGGGACACGAGCAATCAGCCCCAGCATTTT. As protein: CTSRGDTSNQPQHF.

This clonotype has more than one count but fewer than ten. This chain connects TRBV12-3 or TRBV12-4 to TRBJ1-5, with D perhaps matching TRBD1 (5 bases). V lost 0 bases, J lost 10 bases, and 13 bases lay in between. The CDR3 covers 14 residues. The CDR3 bases are TGTGCCAGCAGTTTAGCTTCCCCCAGGGCCCCCCAGCATTTT. It encodes CASSLASPRAPQHF.

The chain links TRBV24-1 to TRBJ2-7, with D possibly being TRBD1 (6 bases). This CDR3 has 12 amino acids. Trimming removed 8 bases from V and 6 bases from J, with 13 bases in between. Germline V gene sequence: CDR1 KGHDR, CDR2 SFDVKD. CDR3 nucleotides: TGTGCCACCAAACAGGGTGTCCTCGAGCAGTACTTC. Its translation is CATKQGVLEQYF.

This chain links TRBV7-9 with TRBJ1-1; D is uncertain. Germline CDR1 reads SEHNR; CDR2 reads FQNEAQ (reference sequence). V dropped 2 bases and J dropped 3 bases, with 13 bases sitting between them. This CDR3 spans 15 amino acids. The CDR3 is CASSLNKRHDTEAFF. CDR3 bases: TGTGCCAGCAGCTTAAATAAGAGACACGACACTGAAGCTTTCTTT.

The chain recombines TRBV25-1 with TRBJ1-6; D possibly corresponds to TRBD1 (6 bases). This CDR3 region has 16 residues. The V and J ends lost 8 bases and 7 bases respectively, with 21 bases between them. Germline V lookup: CDR1 MGHDK, CDR2 SYGVNS. The CDR3 DNA reads as TGTGCCAGCGTAGAGCGGGACACCTTGACGAATTCACCCCTCCACTTT. This encodes CASVERDTLTNSPLHF.

This clonotype was picked up a small number of times. V gene TRBV7-9 combines with J gene TRBJ1-6; 7 nucleotides line up with TRBD1. There are 16 residues in the CDR3. V shed 6 bases, J shed 7 bases, and the junction held 12 bases outside the gene matches. Germline CDR1 is SEHNR and CDR2 is FQNEAQ (reference sequence). This chain's CDR3 is CASSASVGQENSPLHF. CDR3 in DNA: TGTGCCAGCAGTGCTAGTGTCGGACAGGAGAATTCACCCCTCCACTTT.

The rearrangement uses TRBV7-6 and TRBJ2-5; D assignment may be TRBD1 or TRBD2 (6 bases each). CDR1 and CDR2 (germline): SGHVS, FNYEAQ. CDR3 size: 12 residues. The CDR3 region is CAAPGAQETQYF. The CDR3 DNA sequence: TGTGCGGCGCCGGGGGCCCAAGAGACCCAGTACTTC. Full variable domain (outside the CDR3, taken from reference TRBV7-6 and TRBJ2-5): GAGVSQSPRYKVTKRGQDVALRCDPISGHVSLYWYRQALGQGPEFLTYFNYEAQQDKSGLPNDRFSAERPEGSISTLTIQRTEQRDSAMYRCAAPGAQETQYFGPGTRLLVL.

In this sample, this clonotype turned up many times. The V call is TRBV7-2, the J call TRBJ1-2; perhaps TRBD1 as D (5 bases). Trimming shortened V by 3 bases and J by 7 bases, and 18 bases separated the two germline ends. This CDR3 comprises 15 residues. CDR1 and CDR2 (germline): SGHTA, FQGNSA. CDR3 sequence: CASSLGTARAGGYTF. The CDR3 DNA reads TGTGCCAGCAGCTTGGGGACGGCCAGAGCGGGTGGCTACACCTTC.

Of note for this clonotype: A much more abundant neighbour one base away suggests this may be a read error. The V and J genes are TRBV2 and TRBJ1-1; tentative D call: TRBD1 (5 bases). There are 12 residues in the CDR3. The V and J ends lost 1 base and 6 bases respectively, with 6 bases between them. The germline CDR1 and CDR2 sequences are SNHLY and FYNNEI. The chain's CDR3 is CASSEVGAEAFF. The CDR3 bases are TGTGCCAGCAGTGAAGTAGGGGCTGAAGCTTTCTTT. Supplemented by reference TRBV2 and TRBJ1-1, the full variable domain reads EPEVTQTPSHQVTQMGQEVILRCVPISNHLYFYWYRQILGQKVEFLVSFYNNEISEKSEIFDDQFSVERPDGSNFTLKIRSTKLEDSAMYFCASSEVGAEAFFGQGTRLTVV.

This clonotype was detected a few times. The J gene is TRBJ2-5, the V gene TRBV20-1; tentatively, D is TRBD1 (6 bases). V lost 2 bases and J 1 base, leaving 11 bases between the germline ends. This CDR3 spans 14 amino acids. Germline lookup yields CDR1 DFQATT and CDR2 SNEGSKA (reference sequence). In nucleotides, the CDR3 is TGCAGTGCTAGAAGGTCCAGGGGCCAAGAGACCCAGTACTTC. Protein: CSARRSRGQETQYF.

The rearrangement uses TRBV9 and TRBJ1-2; D gene ambiguous. In germline, CDR1 is SGDLS, CDR2 YYNGEE. The CDR3 runs 14 residues. The V end was cut by 2 bases, the J end by 6 bases, with 14 bases between. The DNA for the CDR3 is TGTGCCAGCAGCGTTGCGAGGGAACGGGATGGCTACACCTTC. This sequence encodes CASSVARERDGYTF.

This clonotype was found a few times. This chain uses TRBV2 with TRBJ1-1; no clear D. Trimming removed 7 bases at V and 5 bases at J, with 17 bases between. CDR1 is SNHLY, CDR2 FYNNEI, per germline. The CDR3 consists of 14 residues. The CDR3 protein is CASNVDGWVTEAFF. CDR3 bases: TGTGCCAGCAATGTCGACGGGTGGGTGACTGAAGCTTTCTTT.

The rearrangement links TRBV29-1 to TRBJ2-7, with D perhaps TRBD1 or TRBD2 (6 bases each). The CDR3 length is 13 residues. The V end lost 6 bases, the J end lost 3 bases, and 15 bases lay between the germline ends. Per germline, CDR1 SQVTM and CDR2 ANQGSEA. The chain's CDR3 is CSVKRGENYEQYF. The CDR3 DNA sequence: TGCAGCGTAAAAAGGGGGGAGAACTACGAGCAGTACTTC.

This clonotype was seen only a few times. The chain employs TRBV5-6 and TRBJ2-5, with 9 positions matching TRBD1. Germline V CDR1 and CDR2: SGHDT, YYEEEE. CDR3 size: 15 residues. V was pared by 0 bases and J by 5 bases, with 5 bases of the junction left unmatched. CDR3 coding DNA: TGTGCCAGCAGCTTGGGACAGGGGGTCGCTGAGACCCAGTACTTC. The encoded protein is CASSLGQGVAETQYF.

The chain recombines TRBV10-3 with TRBJ2-7, with 7 bases matching TRBD1. Losses at the gene ends were 6 bases for V and 2 bases for J; bases not matched to a gene: 10. CDR1 ENHRY and CDR2 SYGVKD come from the germline V gene. The CDR3 is 15 residues long. The chain's CDR3 is CAISSSGTVAYEQYF. CDR3 DNA: TGTGCCATCAGCAGTTCCGGGACAGTGGCCTACGAGCAGTACTTC.

This clonotype was observed many times. The V and J genes are TRBV7-8 and TRBJ2-7; D is uncertain. Trimming shortened V by 5 bases and J by 2 bases, and 7 bases separated the two germline ends. Germline V lookup: CDR1 SGHVS, CDR2 FQNEAQ. The CDR3 totals 12 residues. In DNA form, the CDR3 reads TGTGCCAGCAGCCCGACGACCTACGAGCAGTACTTC. It yields the protein CASSPTTYEQYF.

The gene calls are TRBV29-1 and TRBJ1-6; 11 bases match TRBD1. V lost 4 bases and J lost 7; bases outside the gene matches: 12. Germline V CDR1 and CDR2: SQVTM, ANQGSEA. The CDR3 extends over 17 amino acids. This CDR3 is CSVVAPRDRGRNSPLHF. The DNA of the CDR3 is TGCAGCGTTGTCGCCCCCCGGGACAGGGGGAGGAATTCACCCCTCCACTTT.

CDR3 nucleotide sequence: TGCAGCGTCGGGGCAGGGCAGCCCCAGCATTTT. The encoded protein is CSVGAGQPQHF. V usage is TRBV29-1 and J usage is TRBJ1-5; D perhaps matches TRBD1 (5 bases). The CDR3 consists of 11 residues. CDR1 SQVTM and CDR2 ANQGSEA come from the germline V gene. The V end lost 6 bases, the J end lost 7 bases, and 10 bases lay between the germline ends.

This clonotype was counted ten times or more. This chain connects TRBV6-5 to TRBJ1-5, with D unclear. The CDR3 has 14 residues. Germline V gene sequence: CDR1 MNHEY, CDR2 SVGAGI. V was trimmed by 0 bases and J by 0 bases, leaving 3 bases between them. In nucleotides, the CDR3 is TGTGCCAGCAGTTACTCCGCTAGCAATCAGCCCCAGCATTTT. Translated, it gives CASSYSASNQPQHF.

There are a few counts of this clonotype. In this CDR3 the conserved last residue, phenylalanine or tryptophan, is missing, so a read error is likely. It is unclear where the CDR3 begins or ends on the DNA, so no DNA is shown, and the CDR3 is as TCRdb lists it. This rearrangement joins TRBV2 to TRBJ1-2. With termini counted, the CDR3 has 11 amino acids. The germline CDR1 and CDR2 sequences are SNHLY and FYNNEI. The CDR3 sequence is CASSEALGRSP.

Only a few counts were recorded for this clonotype. The gene calls are TRBV5-6 and TRBJ1-2; 10 bases are a match to TRBD1. Germline CDR1 SGHDT, CDR2 YYEEEE. There are 17 residues in the CDR3. The ends lost 4 bases at V and 4 bases at J; junction bases unmatched: 13. The CDR3, as DNA: TGTGCCAGCAGCCCGTATCGTCGGACAGGGGGGTCCTATGGCTACACCTTC. This sequence encodes CASSPYRRTGGSYGYTF.

The chain has TRBV6-1 and TRBJ1-2; D is ambiguous. Looked up from germline, CDR1 is MNHNS and CDR2 is SASEGT. The CDR3 loop spans 14 amino acids. Deletions cut 3 bases from V and 7 bases from J, with 15 bases between. The CDR3 coding sequence is TGTGCCAGCAGTGACGTTCGACGGGAAGGTGGCTACACCTTC. Translated: CASSDVRREGGYTF.

This clonotype came up a few times. The chain recombines TRBV12-3 or TRBV12-4 with TRBJ1-2; no firm D call. V was trimmed by 9 bases and J by 1 base, leaving 21 bases between them. The CDR3 has 16 residues. The CDR3 loop reads CASRPGIVQDNYGYTF. CDR3 nucleotide sequence: TGTGCCAGTCGGCCCGGGATCGTACAAGATAACTATGGCTACACCTTC.

The chain couples TRBV20-1 to TRBJ2-7, with 14 bases fitting TRBD2. Germline assignment: CDR1 DFQATT and CDR2 SNEGSKA (reference sequence). This CDR3 contains 15 residues. Trimming removed 6 bases from V and 6 bases from J; junction bases left unmatched: 10. The CDR3 DNA reads as TGCAGTGCCTTAGACGGGACTAGCGGGAGCAGCGAGCAGTACTTC. Translated, it gives CSALDGTSGSSEQYF.

Many counts were recorded for this clonotype. This rearrangement joins TRBV24-1 to TRBJ2-7; 8 nucleotides match TRBD1. The CDR3 extends over 14 amino acids. Germline V gene lookup returns CDR1 KGHDR and CDR2 SFDVKD. Trimming took 11 bases from V and 2 from J; bases not matched to a gene: 10. The CDR3 protein is CASTTGDTPYEQYF. The DNA for the CDR3 is TGTGCCAGCACGACAGGGGATACCCCCTACGAGCAGTACTTC.

The chain links TRBV5-1 to TRBJ2-2; maybe TRBD2 (5 bases). Germline lookup yields CDR1 SGHRS and CDR2 YFSETQ. The germline V and J ends were trimmed by 2 bases and 2 bases, with 10 bases remaining between them. The CDR3 spans 15 residues. In nucleotides, the CDR3 is TGCGCCAGCAGCTTACGGGGAATTAACACCGGGGAGCTGTTTTTT. Translating gives CASSLRGINTGELFF.

The V call is TRBV15, the J call TRBJ2-7, with TRBD1 identical over 7 bases. V gave up 0 bases and J gave up 12 bases; unmatched junction bases: 8. This CDR3 region has 13 residues. The germline CDR1 and CDR2 sequences are LNHNV and YYDKDF (reference sequence). The CDR3 DNA follows: TGTGCCACCAGCAGAGATCGACAGGGAATTTTGTACTTC. This encodes CATSRDRQGILYF.

This chain uses TRBV29-1 with TRBJ2-7; tentatively, D is TRBD2 (6 bases). The CDR3 length is 13 residues. CDR1 SQVTM and CDR2 ANQGSEA come from the germline V gene. V dropped 5 bases and J dropped 5 bases, with 16 bases sitting between them. Here the CDR3 DNA reads TGCAGCGTTACTCGGGGGAGCATCAACGAGCAGTACTTC. The encoded protein is CSVTRGSINEQYF.

Points on this clonotype: A read error is possible here, since a much larger clone lies one base away. The chain couples TRBV2 to TRBJ1-5; a possible D gene is TRBD1 (5 bases). The CDR3 runs to 15 residues. Trimming shortened V by 6 bases and J by 6 bases, and 18 bases separated the two germline ends. Germline V gives CDR1 SNHLY, CDR2 FYNNEI. The CDR3 loop is CASRGGTLRGQPQHF. CDR3 sequence (DNA): TGTGCCAGCAGGGGGGGGACCCTAAGAGGTCAGCCCCAGCATTTT.

This clonotype has just a few counts. This sequence joins TRBV7-8 and TRBJ1-5; D remains unclear. The CDR3 is 16 amino acids. Per germline, CDR1 SGHVS and CDR2 FQNEAQ. Trimming cost V 5 bases and J 1 base, with 15 bases left between them. The CDR3: CASSPNWRGSNQPQHF. In DNA form, the CDR3 reads TGTGCCAGCAGCCCCAACTGGCGGGGAAGCAATCAGCCCCAGCATTTT.